This T cell receptor (beta chain) emerged from a study of radiation and T cells in renal cell carcinoma. On this clone itself: What it binds is not known.

Time point meaning: blood 2 weeks post-SBRT. Treatment noted: 15 Gy SBRT to primary tumor, nephrectomy 4 weeks later. Blood was sampled at baseline, 2 weeks and 4 weeks after SBRT. The CDR3 consists of 16 residues. Germline V gives CDR1 SGHDT, CDR2 YYEEEE. The V end was cut by 0 bases, the J end by 0 bases, with 10 bases between. The method was immunoSEQ multiplex PCR; TCRdb's version includes in-frame clones alone and lacks a portion of them. Seen here are some 130,000 clones, about 88% observed once, and the top ten hold almost 6%. Study-level findings and limits: Without pretreatment biopsies, baseline tumor clonotype presence was undetermined. Top tumor clonotypes rose in blood 2 weeks post-radiation, then contracted.

The source of this sequence is a woman in her seventies with renal cell carcinoma. This sequence joins TRBV5-6 and TRBJ1-3; D uncertain. The sample here was blood, taken from a patient whose treatment included radiotherapy and nephrectomy. CDR3 region: CASSLGARISGNTIYF. CDR3 nucleotides: TGTGCCAGCAGCTTGGGGGCCCGCATCTCTGGAAACACCATATATTTT.